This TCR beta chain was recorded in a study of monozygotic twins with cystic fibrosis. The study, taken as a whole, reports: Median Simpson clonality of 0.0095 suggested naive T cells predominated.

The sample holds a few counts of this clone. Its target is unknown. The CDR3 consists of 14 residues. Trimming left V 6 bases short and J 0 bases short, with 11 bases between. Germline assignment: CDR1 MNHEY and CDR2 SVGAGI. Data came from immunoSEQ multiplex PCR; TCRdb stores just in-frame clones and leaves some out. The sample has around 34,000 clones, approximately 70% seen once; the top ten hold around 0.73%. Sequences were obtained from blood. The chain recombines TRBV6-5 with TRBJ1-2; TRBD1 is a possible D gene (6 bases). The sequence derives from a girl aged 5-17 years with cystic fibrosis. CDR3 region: CASRSQGPNYGYTF. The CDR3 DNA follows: TGTGCCAGCAGGTCCCAGGGGCCTAACTATGGCTACACCTTC.